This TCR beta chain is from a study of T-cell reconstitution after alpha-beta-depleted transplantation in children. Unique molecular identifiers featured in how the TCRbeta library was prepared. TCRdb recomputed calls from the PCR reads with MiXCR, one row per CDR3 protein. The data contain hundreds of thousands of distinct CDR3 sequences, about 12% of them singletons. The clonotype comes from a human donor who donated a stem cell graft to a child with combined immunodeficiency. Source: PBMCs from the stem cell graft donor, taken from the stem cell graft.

The CDR3 region is CASSEPGQGKSSGANVLTF. The CDR3 bases are TGTGCCAGCAGTGAACCGGGACAGGGCAAAAGCTCTGGGGCCAACGTCCTGACTTTC. V usage is TRBV2 and J usage is TRBJ2-6; 9 bases agree with TRBD1. Germline V gene sequence: CDR1 SNHLY, CDR2 FYNNEI. V gave up 2 bases and J gave up 0 bases; unmatched junction bases: 8. This CDR3 contains 19 residues.